The sample holds a few counts of the clone carrying this TCR beta chain. This specimen comes from a study of blood T cell repertoires in COVID-19. About the research overall: From the United States, Italy and Spain came samples of acute and convalescent COVID-19. Sources were T cells, B-cell-depleted T cells, or PBMCs; the material itself was cDNA or gDNA.

The V end lost 5 bases, the J end lost 2 bases, and 13 bases lay between the germline ends. Germline lookup yields CDR1 PRHDT and CDR2 FYEKMQ (reference sequence). The length of the CDR3 is 14 residues. Per the study methods: Amplification of reference gene primers was used by the study to estimate nucleated cell counts. Profiling relied on immunoSEQ multiplex PCR, and the TCRdb table lists in-frame clones only, not all of them. V and J calls and clone size are those listed in that table; D and trimming were worked out from the DNA. The table includes over 110,000 clones, approximately 88% detected once.

This TCR came from a human donor in a cohort sampled during active COVID-19. The chain couples TRBV13 to TRBJ2-7, with D perhaps matching TRBD1 (5 bases). Material: peripheral blood. The CDR3 nucleotides are TGTGCCAGCAGCCGAGAAGGGGTACCCTACGAGCAGTACTTC. It is translated as CASSREGVPYEQYF.